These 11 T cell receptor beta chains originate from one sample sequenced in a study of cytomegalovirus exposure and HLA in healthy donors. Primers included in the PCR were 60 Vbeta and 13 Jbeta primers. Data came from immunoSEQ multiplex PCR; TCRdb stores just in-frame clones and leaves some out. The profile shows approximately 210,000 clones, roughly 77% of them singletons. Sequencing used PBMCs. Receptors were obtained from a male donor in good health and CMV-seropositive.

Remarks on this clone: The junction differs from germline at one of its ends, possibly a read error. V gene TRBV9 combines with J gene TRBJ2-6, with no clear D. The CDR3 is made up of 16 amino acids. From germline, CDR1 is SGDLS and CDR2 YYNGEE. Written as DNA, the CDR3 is TGTACCAGCAGCCCCCAGATTATTTCTGGGGCCAACGTCCTGACTTTC. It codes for CTSSPQIISGANVLTF.

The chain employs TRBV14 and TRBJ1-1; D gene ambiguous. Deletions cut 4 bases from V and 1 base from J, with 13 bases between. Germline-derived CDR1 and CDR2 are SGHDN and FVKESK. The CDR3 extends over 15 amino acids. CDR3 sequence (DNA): TGTGCCAGCAGCCCGCGCGAGGGATGGAACACTGAAGCTTTCTTT. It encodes CASSPREGWNTEAFF.

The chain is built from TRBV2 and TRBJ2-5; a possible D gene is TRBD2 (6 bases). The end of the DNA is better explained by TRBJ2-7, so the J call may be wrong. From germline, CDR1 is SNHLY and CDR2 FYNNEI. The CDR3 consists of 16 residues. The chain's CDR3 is CASSVHGGIISGEQYF. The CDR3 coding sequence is TGTGCCAGCAGTGTTCATGGAGGGATTATCTCCGGCGAGCAGTACTTC.

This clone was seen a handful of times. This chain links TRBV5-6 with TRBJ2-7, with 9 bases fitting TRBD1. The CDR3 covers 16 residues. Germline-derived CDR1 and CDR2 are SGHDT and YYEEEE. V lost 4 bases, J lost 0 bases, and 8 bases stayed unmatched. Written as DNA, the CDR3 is TGTGCCAGCAGCCCGGGGACAGGGTGGGGCTCCTACGAGCAGTACTTC. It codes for CASSPGTGWGSYEQYF.

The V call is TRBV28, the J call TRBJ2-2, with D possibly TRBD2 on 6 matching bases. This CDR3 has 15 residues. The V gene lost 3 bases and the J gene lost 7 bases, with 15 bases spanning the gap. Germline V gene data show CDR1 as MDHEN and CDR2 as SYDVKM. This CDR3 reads CASSLMGGANGELFF. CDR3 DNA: TGTGCCAGCAGTTTGATGGGGGGAGCTAACGGGGAGCTGTTTTTT.

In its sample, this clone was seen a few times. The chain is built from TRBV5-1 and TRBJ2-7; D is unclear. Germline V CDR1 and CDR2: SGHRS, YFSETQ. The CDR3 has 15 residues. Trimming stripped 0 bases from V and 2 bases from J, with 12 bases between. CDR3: CASSLDVGRPYEQYF. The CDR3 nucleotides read TGCGCCAGCAGCTTGGATGTTGGCAGGCCCTACGAGCAGTACTTC.

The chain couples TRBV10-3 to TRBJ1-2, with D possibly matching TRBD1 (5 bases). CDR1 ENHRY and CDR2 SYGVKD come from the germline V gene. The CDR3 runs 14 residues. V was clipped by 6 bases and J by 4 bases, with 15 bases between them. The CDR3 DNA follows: TGTGCCATCAGCCCCCCCCAGGGCAGCTATGGCTACACCTTC. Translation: CAISPPQGSYGYTF.

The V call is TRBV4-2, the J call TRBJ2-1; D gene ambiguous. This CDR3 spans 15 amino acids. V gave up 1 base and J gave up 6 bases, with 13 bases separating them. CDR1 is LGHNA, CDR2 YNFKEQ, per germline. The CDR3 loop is CASSQGLADPNEQFF. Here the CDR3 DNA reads TGTGCCAGCAGCCAAGGGTTAGCCGATCCCAATGAGCAGTTCTTC.

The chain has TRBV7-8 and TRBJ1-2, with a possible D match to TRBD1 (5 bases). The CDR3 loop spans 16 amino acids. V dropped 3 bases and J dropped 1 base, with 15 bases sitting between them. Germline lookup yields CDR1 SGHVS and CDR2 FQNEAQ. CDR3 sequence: CASSLQGVGFNYGYTF. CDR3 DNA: TGTGCCAGCAGCTTGCAGGGTGTGGGGTTTAACTATGGCTACACCTTC.

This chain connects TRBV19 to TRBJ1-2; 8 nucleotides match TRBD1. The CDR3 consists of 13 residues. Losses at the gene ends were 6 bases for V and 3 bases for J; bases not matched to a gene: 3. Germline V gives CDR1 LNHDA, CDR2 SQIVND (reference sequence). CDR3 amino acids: CASRTGVDYGYTF. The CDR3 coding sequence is TGTGCCAGTAGGACAGGGGTGGACTATGGCTACACCTTC.

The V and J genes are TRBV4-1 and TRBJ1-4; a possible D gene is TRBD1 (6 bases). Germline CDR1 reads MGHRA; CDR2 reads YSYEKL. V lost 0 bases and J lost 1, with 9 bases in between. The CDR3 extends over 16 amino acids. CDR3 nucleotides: TGCGCCAGCAGCCAAGATATAGGGGGAACTAATGAAAAACTGTTTTTT. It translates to CASSQDIGGTNEKLFF.